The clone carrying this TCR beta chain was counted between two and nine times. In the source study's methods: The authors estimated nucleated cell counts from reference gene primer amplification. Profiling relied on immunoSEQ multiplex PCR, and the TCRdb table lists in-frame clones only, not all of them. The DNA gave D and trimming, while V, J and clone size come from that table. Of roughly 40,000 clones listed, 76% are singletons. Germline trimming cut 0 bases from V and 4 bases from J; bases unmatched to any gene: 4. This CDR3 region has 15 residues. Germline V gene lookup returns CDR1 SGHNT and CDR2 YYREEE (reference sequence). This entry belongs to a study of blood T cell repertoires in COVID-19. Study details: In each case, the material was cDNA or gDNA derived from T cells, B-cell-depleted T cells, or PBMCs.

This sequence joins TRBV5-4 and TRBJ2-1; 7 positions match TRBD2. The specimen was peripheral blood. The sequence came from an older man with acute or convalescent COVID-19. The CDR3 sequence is CASSLGAGVYNEQFF. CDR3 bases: TGTGCCAGCAGCTTGGGGGCGGGAGTTTACAATGAGCAGTTCTTC. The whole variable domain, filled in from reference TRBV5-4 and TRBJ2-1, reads ETGVTQSPTHLIKTRGQQVTLRCSSQSGHNTVSWYQQALGQGPQFIFQYYREEENGRGNFPPRFSGLQFPNYSSELNVNALELDDSALYLCASSLGAGVYNEQFFGPGTRLTVL.